The 23 T cell receptor beta chains below all came from one sample that was sequenced in a study of blood T cell repertoires in COVID-19. Data came from immunoSEQ multiplex PCR; TCRdb stores just in-frame clones and leaves some out. The data contain fewer than 250,000 clones, about nine tenths of them singletons. Material for sequencing was peripheral blood. The receptors originated from a middle-aged man with COVID-19, enrolled during active disease.

V usage is TRBV7-9 and J usage is TRBJ2-1, with a weak D call TRBD1 (6 bases). V was trimmed by 2 bases and J by 6 bases, leaving 11 bases between them. Germline CDR1 is SEHNR and CDR2 is FQNEAQ (reference sequence). The CDR3 is made up of 14 amino acids. The CDR3 loop is CASSLPQGSNEQFF. CDR3 coding DNA: TGTGCCAGCAGCTTACCACAGGGTTCCAATGAGCAGTTCTTC.

In this sample, this clone turned up a few times. The CDR3 sequence is CASKRGSGSNEQFF. The CDR3 DNA reads TGTGCCAGCAAGCGCGGGAGCGGGAGCAATGAGCAGTTCTTC. The chain employs TRBV6-5 and TRBJ2-1, with 8 bases matching TRBD2. Germline CDR1 MNHEY, CDR2 SVGAGI. This CDR3 comprises 14 residues. J lost 6 bases, V lost 7 bases, and 8 bases had no gene match.

This clone was seen a single time. V gene TRBV14 combines with J gene TRBJ2-1; possible D gene TRBD1, 7 bases. The CDR3 covers 14 residues. Trimming removed 4 bases at V and 4 bases at J, with 11 bases between. Germline V CDR1 and CDR2: SGHDN, FVKESK. Written as DNA, the CDR3 is TGTGCCAGCAGCCGCGGGACAGCATACAATGAGCAGTTCTTC. It encodes CASSRGTAYNEQFF.

This rearrangement joins TRBV5-6 to TRBJ1-3; TRBD1 is a possible D gene (5 bases). The germline CDR1 and CDR2 sequences are SGHDT and YYEEEE. The CDR3 totals 14 residues. The V and J ends lost 0 bases and 2 bases respectively, with 6 bases between them. CDR3 region: CASSLGQPGNTIYF. The CDR3 region has the DNA TGTGCCAGCAGCTTGGGACAGCCTGGAAACACCATATATTTT.

The chain links TRBV5-1 to TRBJ1-5; 8 nucleotides match TRBD1. The CDR3 has 14 amino acids. Unmatched junction bases numbered 1, after V lost 0 bases and J lost 5 bases. From germline, CDR1 is SGHRS and CDR2 YFSETQ. The CDR3 region is CASSLVTGDQPQHF. As DNA, the CDR3 is TGCGCCAGCAGCTTGGTGACAGGGGATCAGCCCCAGCATTTT. The full variable domain, rest sourced from reference TRBV5-1 and TRBJ1-5, is KAGVTQTPRYLIKTRGQQVTLSCSPISGHRSVSWYQQTPGQGLQFLFEYFSETQRNKGNFPGRFSGRQFSNSRSEMNVSTLELGDSALYLCASSLVTGDQPQHFGDGTRLSIL.

The gene calls are TRBV5-4 and TRBJ2-7; weak D call: TRBD2 (7 bases). With 4 bases removed from V and 1 base from J, the gap between germline ends came to 21 bases. Per germline, CDR1 SGHNT and CDR2 YYREEE (reference sequence). CDR3 length: 17 amino acids. The CDR3: CASSPPGRGPPSYEQYF. The DNA for the CDR3 is TGTGCCAGCAGCCCACCAGGGCGGGGGCCTCCTTCCTACGAGCAGTACTTC.

The rearrangement joins TRBV5-1 to TRBJ2-7, with 9 bases identical to TRBD1. V lost 1 base to trimming and J lost 0 bases; unmatched junction nucleotides: 2. Germline assignment: CDR1 SGHRS and CDR2 YFSETQ. CDR3 length: 15 residues. CDR3 residues: CASSLIQGASYEQYF. The CDR3 nucleotides read TGCGCCAGCAGCTTGATACAGGGGGCCTCCTACGAGCAGTACTTC. The whole variable domain, remainder taken from reference TRBV5-1 and TRBJ2-7, is KAGVTQTPRYLIKTRGQQVTLSCSPISGHRSVSWYQQTPGQGLQFLFEYFSETQRNKGNFPGRFSGRQFSNSRSEMNVSTLELGDSALYLCASSLIQGASYEQYFGPGTRLTVT.

This chain connects TRBV3-1 (or the pseudogene TRBV3-2) to TRBJ2-3; unclear D gene. Trimming took off 0 bases at V and 0 bases at J, with 22 bases between the two ends. CDR1 is LGHDT, CDR2 YNNKEL, per germline (reference sequence). There are 20 residues in the CDR3. The chain's CDR3 is CASSQDFARPPSPSTDTQYF. DNA of the CDR3: TGTGCCAGCAGCCAAGATTTTGCTAGACCCCCCTCTCCTAGCACAGATACGCAGTATTTT.

The chain uses TRBV19 and TRBJ2-7, with 9 bases lining up with TRBD2. CDR1 and CDR2 from the germline V gene are LNHDA and SQIVND (reference sequence). Germline trimming cut 7 bases from V and 6 bases from J; bases unmatched to any gene: 7. This CDR3 contains 13 residues. CDR3 in amino acids: CASTSGTFTEQYF. In DNA form, the CDR3 reads TGTGCCAGTACTAGCGGGACCTTTACCGAGCAGTACTTC. Full variable domain (remainder filled in from reference TRBV19 and TRBJ2-7): DGGITQSPKYLFRKEGQNVTLSCEQNLNHDAMYWYRQDPGQGLRLIYYSQIVNDFQKGDIAEGYSVSREKKESFPLTVTSAQKNPTAFYLCASTSGTFTEQYFGPGTRLTVT.

The chain employs TRBV7-9 and TRBJ2-1, with TRBD1 matching over 9 bases. CDR1 is SEHNR and CDR2 is FQNEAQ in the germline V gene (reference sequence). The CDR3 is 13 residues long. Losses at the gene ends were 7 bases for V and 9 bases for J; bases not matched to a gene: 7. CDR3 protein: CASTRTGAGEQFF. In nucleotides, the CDR3 is TGTGCCAGCACCAGGACAGGGGCCGGTGAGCAGTTCTTC.

The chain joins TRBV7-9 to TRBJ1-5; 7 bases match TRBD1. Germline loops: CDR1 SEHNR, CDR2 FQNEAQ (reference sequence). V trimming: 1 base; J trimming: 4 bases; junction bases outside the gene matches: 1. CDR3 length: 14 residues. CDR3 bases: TGTGCCAGCAGCTTAGAGGGGGCAAATCAGCCCCAGCATTTT. Translating gives CASSLEGANQPQHF.

The chain is built from TRBV11-2 and TRBJ2-3; no clear D gene. The CDR3 has 12 residues. Germline values: CDR1 SGHAT, CDR2 FQNNGV. V lost 5 bases and J lost 2, with 5 bases in between. The CDR3 bases are TGTGCCAGCAGCCGGTACACAGATACGCAGTATTTT. This sequence encodes CASSRYTDTQYF.

As DNA, the CDR3 is TGTGCCAGCATTCAGGTTCGGGGAGAGCAGTACTTC. Translated, it gives CASIQVRGEQYF. This sequence joins TRBV2 and TRBJ2-7; TRBD2 might be the D (5 bases). The CDR3 is made up of 12 amino acids. V shed 7 bases and J shed 7 bases, with 14 bases lying between them. CDR1 and CDR2 from the germline V gene are SNHLY and FYNNEI.

V gene TRBV12-3 or TRBV12-4 combines with J gene TRBJ2-3, with D tentatively TRBD1 (6 bases). The CDR3 is 11 residues long. V was pared by 10 bases and J by 12 bases, with 17 bases between. The chain's CDR3 is CATKGAGVQYF. As DNA, the CDR3 is TGTGCCACCAAAGGGGCAGGGGTTCAGTATTTT.

The chain is built from TRBV5-1 and TRBJ1-2, with D maybe TRBD1 (6 bases). V lost 4 bases, J lost 4 bases, and 14 bases lay in between. CDR3 length: 14 amino acids. Germline lookup yields CDR1 SGHRS and CDR2 YFSETQ. CDR3 DNA: TGCGCCAGCAGCGCGGAGACAGGAGCCTATGGCTACACCTTC. It yields the protein CASSAETGAYGYTF.

The chain couples TRBV19 to TRBJ1-5; TRBD1 matches at 9 bases. This CDR3 contains 15 residues. The germline gives CDR1 LNHDA, CDR2 SQIVND (reference sequence). The J segment lost 7 bases and the V segment lost 7 bases, leaving 11 bases of the junction unmatched. CDR3 residues: CASTPARQGGQPQHF. DNA for the CDR3: TGTGCCAGTACCCCGGCGAGACAGGGGGGGCAGCCCCAGCATTTT.

This chain uses TRBV4-1 with TRBJ2-7; 14 nucleotides align to TRBD2. This CDR3 region has 21 residues. CDR1 MGHRA and CDR2 YSYEKL come from the germline V gene. J lost 5 bases, V lost 1 base, and 19 bases had no gene match. The CDR3 reads CASSQVPAGYKGLAGGDEQYF. The DNA of the CDR3 is TGCGCCAGCAGCCAAGTCCCGGCAGGGTACAAAGGACTAGCGGGAGGCGACGAGCAGTACTTC.

Only a few counts were recorded for this clone. This chain joins TRBV20-1 and TRBJ1-2; D uncertain. The V end was cut by 6 bases, the J end by 1 base, with 6 bases between. Germline loops: CDR1 DFQATT, CDR2 SNEGSKA (reference sequence). The CDR3 spans 11 residues. CDR3 nucleotides: TGCAGTGCGGGCAGTAACTATGGCTACACCTTC. This sequence encodes CSAGSNYGYTF.

The chain couples TRBV6-5 to TRBJ2-7; TRBD1 matches 11 bases. The ends lost 10 bases at V and 4 bases at J; junction bases unmatched: 12. Per germline, CDR1 MNHEY and CDR2 SVGAGI. CDR3 length: 15 residues. The CDR3 is CATSNWGTGGYEQYF. Written as DNA, the CDR3 is TGTGCCACCAGCAACTGGGGGACAGGGGGGTACGAGCAGTACTTC.

V usage is TRBV5-1 and J usage is TRBJ2-2, with D perhaps matching TRBD1 (6 bases). From germline, CDR1 is SGHRS and CDR2 YFSETQ. The CDR3 runs to 17 residues. The V end lost 4 bases, the J end lost 4 bases, and 20 bases lay between the germline ends. CDR3 residues: CASSPRGQSTGTGELFF. The CDR3 DNA reads as TGCGCCAGCAGCCCCCGAGGACAGTCTACGGGCACCGGGGAGCTGTTTTTT.

CDR3 nucleotides: TGTGCCAGCAGCCCTTATAATTCACCCCTCCACTTT. Its translation is CASSPYNSPLHF. The V call is TRBV7-8, the J call TRBJ1-6; no definite D call. Germline assignment: CDR1 SGHVS and CDR2 FQNEAQ. V lost 5 bases to trimming and J lost 4 bases, with 3 bases between them. This CDR3 region has 12 residues.

The chain has TRBV10-3 and TRBJ2-7; 9 bases match TRBD1. This CDR3 is built from 15 residues. The junction had 8 bases not matched to a gene; V was cut back by 6 bases and J by 2 bases. Per the germline V gene, CDR1 is ENHRY and CDR2 is SYGVKD. The CDR3 loop reads CAIRKGTGQAYEQYF. CDR3 in DNA: TGTGCCATCAGGAAAGGGACAGGGCAGGCCTACGAGCAGTACTTC.

This clone has a single count. This chain uses TRBV7-2 with TRBJ2-3; 9 nucleotides match TRBD2. V dropped 8 bases and J dropped 2; count of bases not matched to a gene: 2. Germline values: CDR1 SGHTA, CDR2 FQGNSA. The CDR3 contains 13 residues. CDR3: CASGTSNTDTQYF. In DNA, the CDR3 is TGTGCCAGCGGGACTAGCAACACAGATACGCAGTATTTT.